The 4 T cell receptor beta chains given below trace back to one sample, sequenced in a study of T cell responses to AZD1222 COVID-19 vaccine. The repertoire was sequenced with immunoSEQ multiplex PCR; TCRdb's copy has only in-frame clones and lacks some. The profile shows roughly 150,000 clones, more than 85% of them singletons. Sample: peripheral blood, taken on day 0 of AZD1222 vaccination. These receptor sequences come from an adult in good health.

The chain combines TRBV30 with TRBJ2-2; D might be TRBD2 (6 bases). Deletions cut 0 bases from V and 0 bases from J, with 14 bases between. CDR3 length: 17 amino acids. Per germline, CDR1 GTSNPN and CDR2 SVGIG (reference sequence). In DNA form, the CDR3 reads TGTGCCTGGAGTGTCCTTCCGGAGGGGTCGAACACCGGGGAGCTGTTTTTT. This sequence encodes CAWSVLPEGSNTGELFF.

This chain uses TRBV6-2 or TRBV6-3 with TRBJ1-1; D remains ambiguous. This CDR3 region has 13 residues. The V end was cut by 2 bases, the J end by 0 bases, with 4 bases between. CDR1 is MNHEY, CDR2 SVGEGT, per germline. For the CDR3, the DNA is TGTGCCAGCAGTTACAGGGTGAACACTGAAGCTTTCTTT. Protein: CASSYRVNTEAFF.

This clone was observed a few times. V and J are TRBV13 and TRBJ1-5; D gene unclear. V lost 0 bases, J lost 3 bases, and 0 bases lay in between. Germline CDR1 reads PRHDT; CDR2 reads FYEKMQ (reference sequence). The length of the CDR3 is 12 residues. The chain's CDR3 is CASSLGNQPQHF. In DNA, the CDR3 is TGTGCCAGCAGCTTAGGCAATCAGCCCCAGCATTTT.

The rearrangement uses TRBV27 and TRBJ2-2; D is uncertain. The germline CDR1 and CDR2 sequences are MNHEY and SMNVEV (reference sequence). V gave up 2 bases and J gave up 3 bases, with 10 bases separating them. The CDR3 totals 15 residues. Here the CDR3 reads CASSLVGPDTGELFF. The CDR3 region has the DNA TGTGCCAGCAGTTTAGTGGGTCCGGACACCGGGGAGCTGTTTTTT.